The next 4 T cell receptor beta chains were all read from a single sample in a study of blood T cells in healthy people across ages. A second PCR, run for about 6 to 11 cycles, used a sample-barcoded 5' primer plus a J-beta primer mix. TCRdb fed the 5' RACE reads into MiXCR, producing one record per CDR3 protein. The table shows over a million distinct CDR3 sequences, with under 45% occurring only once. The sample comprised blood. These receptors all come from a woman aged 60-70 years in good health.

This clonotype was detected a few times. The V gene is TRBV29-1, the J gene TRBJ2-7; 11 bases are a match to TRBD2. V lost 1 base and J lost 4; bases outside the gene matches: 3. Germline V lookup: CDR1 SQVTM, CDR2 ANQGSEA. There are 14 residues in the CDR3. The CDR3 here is CSVEGTSGLYEQYF. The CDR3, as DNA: TGCAGCGTTGAAGGGACTAGCGGGCTTTACGAGCAGTACTTC.

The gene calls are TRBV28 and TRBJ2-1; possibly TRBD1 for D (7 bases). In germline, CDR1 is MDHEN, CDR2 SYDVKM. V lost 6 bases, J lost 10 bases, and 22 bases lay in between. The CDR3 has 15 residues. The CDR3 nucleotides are TGTGCCAGCAGCCACTCCCAGGAGGGGGCGGGGGAGCAGTTCTTC. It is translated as CASSHSQEGAGEQFF.

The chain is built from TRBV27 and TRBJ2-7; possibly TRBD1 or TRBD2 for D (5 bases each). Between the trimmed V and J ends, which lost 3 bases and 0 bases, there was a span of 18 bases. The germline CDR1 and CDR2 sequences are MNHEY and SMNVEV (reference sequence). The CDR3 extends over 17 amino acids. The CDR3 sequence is CASSFATRVGDSYEQYF. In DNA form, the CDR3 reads TGTGCCAGCAGTTTCGCCACCAGGGTCGGGGACTCCTACGAGCAGTACTTC.

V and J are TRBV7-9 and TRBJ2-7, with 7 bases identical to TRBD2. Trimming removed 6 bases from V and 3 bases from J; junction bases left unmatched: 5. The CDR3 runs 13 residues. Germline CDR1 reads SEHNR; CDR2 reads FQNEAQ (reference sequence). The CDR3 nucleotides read TGTGCCAGCAGTCCTAGCGGCTACTACGAGCAGTACTTC. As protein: CASSPSGYYEQYF.